Here is one T cell receptor (beta chain) with its context. In its sample, this clone was seen a few times. Its antigen specificity is not known. Base-call qualities are not available, and no considerably larger clone is one nucleotide away. The entire amount of isolated RNA was reverse transcribed using the High Capacity cDNA Reverse Transcription Kit, so the sequenced TCRB transcripts were expressed ones. Deep immunoSEQ sequencing was performed on naive, central memory and regulatory T cell samples, with an average of roughly 3.3 million total reads per sample. Sorted cells were lysed in RLT buffer, and RNA was extracted using DNase-treated RNeasy Micro or Mini kits according to cell number. Each cell subset was processed on its own to prevent cross-contamination, while patient and healthy donor samples were processed together. The immunoSEQ multiplex PCR was used to amplify TCRB sequences from cDNA, yielding 87-bp fragments that span the CDR3 region. Sequencing of the amplicons was performed on the Illumina HiSeq platform. Turning to the authors' computational methods: PCR bias was corrected computationally using synthetic template baselines, and reads within Hamming distance 2 were collapsed, with unmergeable singletons discarded. By aligning reads against IMGT, V, D and J genes, CDR3 length, and insertions or deletions at six rearrangement sites were assigned. Within each subset, clonotype counts were normalized to the number of sorted cells before true diversity and Gini coefficients were calculated with the tcR R package. The overlap coefficient, calculated on TCRB nucleotide sequences, was used to quantify repertoire sharing. As a proxy for the pre-selection repertoire, out-of-frame TCRB sequences from naive cells were analyzed. In TCRdb, the immuneACCESS table is reduced to in-frame sequences with V and J assigned. These tables do not hold every clone; where another copy was compared, an unresolved V gene accounts for under half, and the others remain unexplained. The V and J calls and the clone size are those of that table, but D and trimming were determined from the DNA. The sample profile shows about 400,000 clones; about 12% of them were found once. In total, the top ten clones hold around 0.02% of the sample.

Each donor gave one peripheral blood draw, approximately 110 mL on average, collected into heparinised tubes. Naive, central memory, regulatory and stem cell-like memory CD4+ T cells were sorted on a BD FACSAria II using a panel including CD45RO, CCR7, CD25, CD127, CD95 and CD27. All sorted populations exceeded 95% purity. PBMCs were isolated right away by Lymphoprep density gradient centrifugation and were stained directly, without culture. To minimize batch effects, samples were stained and sorted in pairs, one healthy donor with one patient per experiment. CDR1 and CDR2, looked up from the germline V gene, are SGHVS and FQNEAQ. For this chain, trimming is 5 bases at the V end and 4 bases at the J end, and the number of junction bases without a gene match is 10. The CDR3 holds 16 amino acids from the cysteine to the phenylalanine. Just CDR3 DNA is preserved here, 48 bases in frame from base 1. The data belong to a study of beta chain features in type 1 diabetes (dated by TCRdb to about 2018). Regarding the research as a whole: No differences in mean age, gender distribution, total cell number or subset yield were found between patients and healthy donors. A total of 107,917,701 sorted cells were examined across all samples, and a strong correlation was observed between cell number per subset and RNA yield. The study compared TCRB repertoires of sorted circulating CD4+ T cell subsets between recently diagnosed type 1 diabetes patients and matched healthy donors. Regulatory and stem cell-like memory subsets were obtained from only 8 patients and about eight healthy donors, while naive and central memory subsets were obtained from all 30 or so donors. General findings and caveats noted by the study authors: Naive, central memory and regulatory TCRB repertoires appeared to be more alike among patients than among healthy donors. Fewer insertions and more nucleotide deletions at VDJ recombination sites were observed in patients with type 1 diabetes, implying thymic rearrangement abnormalities. A moderate but significant shortening of TCRB CDR3 length was observed in type 1 diabetes patients in all four CD4+ subsets. Only small numbers of individuals were included in the HLA sub-analyses, which left unresolved whether HLA type had any influence on TCRB rearrangement. PCR may preferentially amplify shorter templates, but because patient and control samples were amplified and corrected together, any resulting skew would affect both groups equally. Because cDNA was sequenced instead of genomic DNA, highly expressing activated cells could be over-represented, though the groups showed no difference in activation or CD3 levels.

The chain is assembled from TRBV7-8 and TRBJ1-2; TRBD1 agrees with 10 junctional bases. Input material: naive CD4+ T cells from blood. Taken with the paper, the label for cell subset or site translates to: true naive CD4+ T cells. This clonotype was sampled from a man between 18 and 35 years old in good health. The encoded CDR3 is CASSRTPGTGVYGYTF. In nucleotide form, the sequence is TGTGCCAGCAGCCGTACCCCCGGGACAGGGGTCTATGGCTACACCTTC.